The source of this TCR beta chain is a study of blood T cell repertoires in COVID-19. Overall study context: Acute and convalescent COVID-19 samples came from the United States, Italy and Spain. Sample material is recorded as cDNA or gDNA derived from T cells, B-cell-depleted T cells, or PBMCs.

In the study's own analysis: The assay estimated nucleated cells by amplifying reference gene primers. Sequencing was performed with immunoSEQ multiplex PCR; in TCRdb, only in-frame clones are kept and a portion is missing. Clone size and the V and J calls come from that table; the DNA yielded D and trimming. The sample contains about 220,000 clones, 70% to 90% of which appear only once. The sample consisted of peripheral blood. The TCR sequence derives from a human donor in a cohort sampled during active COVID-19.

The CDR3: CATSSISGNTIYF. The CDR3 nucleotides are TGTGCCACCTCTAGCATCTCTGGAAACACCATATATTTT. The chain joins TRBV28 to TRBJ1-3, with D unresolved. The V gene's germline CDR1 is MDHEN and CDR2 SYDVKM. The CDR3 runs 13 residues. V was cut by 10 bases and J by 0 bases, with 10 bases left in between.